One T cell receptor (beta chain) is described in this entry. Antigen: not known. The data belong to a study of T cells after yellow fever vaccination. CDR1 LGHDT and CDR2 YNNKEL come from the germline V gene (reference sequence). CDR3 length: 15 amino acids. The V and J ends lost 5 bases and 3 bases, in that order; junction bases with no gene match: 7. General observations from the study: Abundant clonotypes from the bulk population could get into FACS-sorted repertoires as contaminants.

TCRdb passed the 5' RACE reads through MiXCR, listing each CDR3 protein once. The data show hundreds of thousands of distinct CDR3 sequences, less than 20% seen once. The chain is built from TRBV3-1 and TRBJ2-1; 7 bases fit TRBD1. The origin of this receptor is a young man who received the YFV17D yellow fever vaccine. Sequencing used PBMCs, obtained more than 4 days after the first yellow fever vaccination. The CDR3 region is CASSLTGLNYNEQFF. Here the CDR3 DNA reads TGTGCCAGCAGCTTGACAGGGTTGAACTACAATGAGCAGTTCTTC.